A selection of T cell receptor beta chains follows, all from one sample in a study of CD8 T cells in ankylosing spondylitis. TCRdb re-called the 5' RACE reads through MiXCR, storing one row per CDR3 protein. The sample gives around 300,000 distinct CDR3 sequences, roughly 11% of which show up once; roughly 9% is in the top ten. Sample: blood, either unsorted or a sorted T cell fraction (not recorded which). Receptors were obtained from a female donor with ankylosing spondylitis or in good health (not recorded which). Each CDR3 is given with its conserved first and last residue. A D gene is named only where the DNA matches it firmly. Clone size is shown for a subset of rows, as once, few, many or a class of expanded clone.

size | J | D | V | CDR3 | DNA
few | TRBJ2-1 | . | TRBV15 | CATSRVGGSSSYNEQFF | TGTGCCACCAGCAGGGTCGGCGGCTCCAGCTCCTACAATGAGCAGTTCTTC
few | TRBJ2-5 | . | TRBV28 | CASRSPGTLGTQYF | TGTGCCAGCAGGTCTCCCGGGACCCTGGGGACCCAGTACTTC
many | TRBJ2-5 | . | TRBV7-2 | CASSLSWQETQYF | TGTGCCAGCAGCTTATCCTGGCAAGAGACCCAGTACTTC
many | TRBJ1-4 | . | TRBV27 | CASSFGRGSEKLFF | TGTGCCAGCAGTTTCGGCAGGGGATCTGAAAAACTGTTTTTT
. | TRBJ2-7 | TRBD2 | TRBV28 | CASTGASGSHEQYF | TGTGCCAGCACAGGGGCTAGCGGGAGCCACGAGCAGTACTTC
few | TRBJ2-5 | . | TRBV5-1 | CASSLEPGRAKTQYF | TGCGCCAGCAGCTTGGAACCAGGGAGAGCGAAGACCCAGTACTTC
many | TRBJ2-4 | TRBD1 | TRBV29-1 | CSEGQLAKNIQYF | TGCAGCGAGGGACAGCTAGCCAAAAACATTCAGTACTTC
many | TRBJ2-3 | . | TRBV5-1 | CASTAGGPTDTQYF | TGCGCCAGCACCGCCGGGGGGCCCACAGATACGCAGTATTTT
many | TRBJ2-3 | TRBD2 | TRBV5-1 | CASSSGLAGGPLDTQYF | TGCGCCAGCAGCTCCGGACTAGCGGGGGGCCCGCTGGATACGCAGTATTTT
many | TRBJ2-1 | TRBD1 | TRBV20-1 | CSAGQGITEQFF | TGCAGTGCTGGACAGGGTATCACTGAGCAGTTCTTC
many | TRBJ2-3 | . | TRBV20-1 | CSAREAFTDTQYF | TGCAGTGCTAGGGAGGCCTTTACAGATACGCAGTATTTT
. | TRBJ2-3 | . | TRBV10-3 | CAISFLSGLADTQYF | TGTGCCATCAGCTTCCTTTCCGGGTTGGCAGATACGCAGTATTTT
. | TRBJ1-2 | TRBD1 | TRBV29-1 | CSVKDRGGYGYTF | TGCAGCGTTAAAGACAGGGGGGGCTATGGCTACACCTTC
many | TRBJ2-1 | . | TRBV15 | CATSNPGLRAYNEQFF | TGTGCCACCAGCAACCCCGGTTTGCGTGCCTACAATGAGCAGTTCTTC
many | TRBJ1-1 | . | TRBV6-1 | CASIRPPGTEAFF | TGTGCCAGCATTCGACCCCCAGGCACTGAAGCTTTCTTT
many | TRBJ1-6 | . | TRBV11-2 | CASSLRQLNSPLHF | TGTGCCAGCAGCCTTAGACAGCTAAATTCACCCCTCCACTTT
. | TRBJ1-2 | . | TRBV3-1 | CASSQVQSRATF | TGTGCCAGCAGCCAAGTGCAGAGCAGGGCCACCTTC
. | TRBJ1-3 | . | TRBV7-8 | CASSAPAFGNTIYF | TGTGCCAGCAGCGCCCCGGCGTTTGGAAACACCATATATTTT
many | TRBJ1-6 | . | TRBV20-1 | CSARDNLRPLAPLHF | TGCAGTGCTAGAGATAACCTACGCCCTTTGGCACCCCTCCACTTT
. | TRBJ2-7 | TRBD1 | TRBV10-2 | CASLRWDRADEQYF | TGCGCCAGCCTCCGGTGGGACAGGGCGGACGAGCAGTACTTC
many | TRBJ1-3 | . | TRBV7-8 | CASSFAGNSGNTIYF | TGTGCCAGCAGCTTTGCAGGGAACTCTGGAAACACCATATATTTT
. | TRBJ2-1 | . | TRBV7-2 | CASSLAGSGIAEQFF | TGTGCCAGCAGCTTGGCCGGGTCAGGAATTGCTGAGCAGTTCTTC
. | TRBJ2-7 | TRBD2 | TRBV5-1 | CASSLAGLAATYEQYF | TGCGCCAGCAGCTTGGCCGGGCTAGCGGCGACCTACGAGCAGTACTTC
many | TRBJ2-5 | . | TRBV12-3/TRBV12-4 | CASSKRDMVETQYF | TGTGCCAGCAGTAAAAGGGACATGGTCGAGACCCAGTACTTC
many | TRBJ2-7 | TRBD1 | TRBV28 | CASSTTRQGWGYEQYF | TGTGCCAGCAGTACCACGCGACAGGGATGGGGCTACGAGCAGTACTTC
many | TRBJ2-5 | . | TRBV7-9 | CASSLGLGSRETQYF | TGTGCCAGCAGCTTAGGACTGGGAAGTCGGGAGACCCAGTACTTC
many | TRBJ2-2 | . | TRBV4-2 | CASSQVKNTGELFF | TGTGCCAGCAGCCAAGTTAAGAACACCGGGGAGCTGTTTTTT
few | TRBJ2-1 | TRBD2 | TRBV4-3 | CASSQQSSGRGYNEQFF | TGCGCCAGCAGCCAACAGTCTAGCGGGAGAGGGTACAATGAGCAGTTCTTC
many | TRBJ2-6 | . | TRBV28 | CASSLTSGANVLTF | TGTGCCAGCAGTTTAACCTCTGGGGCCAACGTCCTGACTTTC
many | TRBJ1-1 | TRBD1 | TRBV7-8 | CASSLTGGGTEAFF | TGTGCCAGCAGCTTAACAGGGGGAGGAACTGAAGCTTTCTTT
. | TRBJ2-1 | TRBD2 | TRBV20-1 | CSADSGKGYNEQFF | TGCAGTGCAGATAGCGGGAAGGGCTACAATGAGCAGTTCTTC
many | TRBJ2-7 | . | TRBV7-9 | CASSAYYEQYF | TGTGCCAGCAGCGCGTACTACGAGCAGTACTTC
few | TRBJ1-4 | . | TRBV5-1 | CASSSGTVATNEKLFF | TGCGCCAGCAGCTCGGGGACGGTTGCAACTAATGAAAAACTGTTTTTT
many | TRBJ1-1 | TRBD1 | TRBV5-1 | CASSPSTGVNTEAFF | TGCGCCAGCAGCCCATCGACAGGGGTGAATACTGAAGCTTTCTTT
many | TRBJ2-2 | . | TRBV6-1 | CASSGFLVANTGELFF | TGTGCCAGCAGTGGGTTTTTAGTCGCAAACACCGGGGAGCTGTTTTTT
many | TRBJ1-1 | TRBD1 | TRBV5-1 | CASSPGQDTEAFF | TGCGCCAGCAGCCCAGGACAGGACACTGAAGCTTTCTTT
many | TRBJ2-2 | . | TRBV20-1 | CSANREPRNTGELFF | TGCAGTGCTAACAGAGAACCCAGGAACACCGGGGAGCTGTTTTTT
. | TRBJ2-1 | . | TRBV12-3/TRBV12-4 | CASSLTGGNNEQFF | TGTGCCAGCAGTTTAACTGGTGGTAACAATGAGCAGTTCTTC
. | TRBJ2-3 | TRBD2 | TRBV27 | CASTRSGVSTDTQYF | TGTGCCAGCACCCGTAGCGGGGTTAGCACAGATACGCAGTATTTT
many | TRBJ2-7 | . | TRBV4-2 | CASSQETTSWEQYF | TGTGCCAGCAGCCAGGAAACGACTAGTTGGGAGCAGTACTTC
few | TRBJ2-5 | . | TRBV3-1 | CASSQVARPETQYF | TGTGCCAGCAGCCAAGTGGCAAGACCAGAGACCCAGTACTTC
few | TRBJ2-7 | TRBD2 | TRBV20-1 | CSARKAGGPDGYEQYF | TGCAGTGCTAGAAAAGCGGGGGGCCCCGATGGATACGAGCAGTACTTC
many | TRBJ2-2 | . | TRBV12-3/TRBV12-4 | CASSFRSTGELFF | TGTGCCAGCAGTTTCCGATCTACCGGGGAGCTGTTTTTT
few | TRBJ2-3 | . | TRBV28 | CASRRSDTQYF | TGTGCCAGCAGAAGGTCAGATACGCAGTATTTT
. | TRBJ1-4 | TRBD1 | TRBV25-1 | CASSPGTGDEKLFF | TGTGCCAGCAGCCCCGGGACAGGGGATGAAAAACTGTTTTTT
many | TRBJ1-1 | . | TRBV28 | CATWGELNTEAFF | TGTGCCACCTGGGGGGAATTGAACACTGAAGCTTTCTTT
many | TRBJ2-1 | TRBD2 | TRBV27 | CATTSGGAGYNEQFF | TGTGCCACGACTAGCGGGGGCGCTGGCTACAATGAGCAGTTCTTC
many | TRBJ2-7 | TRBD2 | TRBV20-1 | CSAVELASSYEQYF | TGCAGTGCGGTGGAACTAGCGAGCTCCTACGAGCAGTACTTC
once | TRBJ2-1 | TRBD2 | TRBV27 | CASSLLAGAREQFF | TGTGCCAGCAGTTTACTAGCGGGAGCACGAGAGCAGTTCTTC
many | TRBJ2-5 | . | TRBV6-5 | CASSYLTGETQYF | TGTGCCAGCAGTTACCTCACGGGGGAGACCCAGTACTTC
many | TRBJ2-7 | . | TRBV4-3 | CASSAAGTSYEQYF | TGCGCCAGCAGTGCGGCGGGGACGTCCTACGAGCAGTACTTC
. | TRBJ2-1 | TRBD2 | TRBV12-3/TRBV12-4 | CASSLPRASGRLSYNEQFF | TGTGCCAGCAGTTTACCCAGAGCTAGCGGGAGGCTCTCCTACAATGAGCAGTTCTTC
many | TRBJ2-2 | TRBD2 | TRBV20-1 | CSARVTSGHAGELFF | TGCAGTGCTAGAGTCACTAGCGGCCACGCCGGGGAGCTGTTTTTT
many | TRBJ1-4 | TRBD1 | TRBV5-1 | CASSDPGQDNEKLFF | TGCGCCAGCAGTGACCCGGGACAGGATAATGAAAAACTGTTTTTT